These T cell receptor beta chains were read from a single sample in a study of OX40 agonist ivuxolimab in advanced cancers. Profiling relied on immunoSEQ multiplex PCR, and the TCRdb table lists in-frame clones only, not all of them. The profile covers some 25,000 clones, with about 87% appearing a single time and 8.5% to 10% taken by the ten largest. The sequences come from CD4+ or CD8+ T cells sorted from blood, collected in a trial of the OX40 agonist ivuxolimab. Receptors originate from an adult with an advanced solid tumor such as melanoma, head and neck, liver or kidney cancer. The CDR3 runs from the conserved cysteine through the conserved F or W. The D gene is left open where the match is weak. Clone size is given for some rows only: seen once, a few or many times, or a class if the clone is expanded.

NA	NA	TRBV12-5	TRBJ2-5	TGTGCTAGTGGACCCCTAGGGGGGGAGACCCAGTACTTC	CASGPLGGETQYF
TRBD1	NA	TRBV5-1	TRBJ1-1	TGCGCCAGCAGCTTTACAGGGGCCCCGAACACTGAAGCTTTCTTT	CASSFTGAPNTEAFF
TRBD2	NA	TRBV9	TRBJ2-1	TGTGCCAGCAGCGTAGACGCGGGAGGGCAGAATGAGCAGTTCTTC	CASSVDAGGQNEQFF
NA	NA	TRBV5-4	TRBJ2-5	TGTGCCAGCAGCTTGGCAGGGTCAGGGGAGACCCAGTACTTC	CASSLAGSGETQYF
NA	NA	TRBV30	TRBJ2-5	TGTGCCTGGAGTCGCACAGGGACGGCCCAGTACTTC	CAWSRTGTAQYF
TRBD1	NA	TRBV28	TRBJ2-7	TGTGCCAGCGACGCCCCGGGACAGGGTACCTACGAGCAGTACTTC	CASDAPGQGTYEQYF
NA	NA	TRBV5-1	TRBJ1-4	TGCGCCAGCAGATCCGGGACTCTGGGGGATGGACTGTTTTTT	CASRSGTLGDGLFF
TRBD1	NA	TRBV19	TRBJ1-1	TGTGCCAGTATCGTAACAGGGGCCACTGAAGCTTTCTTT	CASIVTGATEAFF
NA	NA	TRBV15	TRBJ1-5	TGTGCCACCAGCAGAGTCCGCCCAGAGAGCAATCAGCCCCAGCATTTT	CATSRVRPESNQPQHF
NA	NA	TRBV19	TRBJ1-3	TGTGCCAGCACTCCCCCCGGGGGTATAACTGGAAACACCATATATTTT	CASTPPGGITGNTIYF
NA	NA	TRBV5-6	TRBJ1-5	TGTGCCAGCAGCTTATTGGGATATAGCAATCAGCCCCAGCATTTT	CASSLLGYSNQPQHF
NA	NA	TRBV28	TRBJ2-6	TGTGCCAGCAGTTTATCCCCGGGGAGCTCTGGGGCCAACGTCCTGACTTTC	CASSLSPGSSGANVLTF
TRBD2	NA	TRBV5-1	TRBJ2-3	TGCGCCAGCAGCCCGGGACTAGCGGGAGGTAGCACAGATACGCAGTATTTT	CASSPGLAGGSTDTQYF
NA	NA	TRBV7-6	TRBJ2-7	TGTGCCAGCAGCTTAGGAGGTCACCGGAGGGAGTACTTC	CASSLGGHRREYF
TRBD1	NA	TRBV10-3	TRBJ1-5	TGTGCCATCAGTGCTTCAGGGGGCCTCGGGAATCAGCCCCAGCATTTT	CAISASGGLGNQPQHF
NA	NA	TRBV11-2	TRBJ2-7	TGTGCCAGCAGCTTAGGGATGCCTTCCTACGAGCAGTACTTC	CASSLGMPSYEQYF
NA	NA	TRBV9	TRBJ1-1	TGTGCCAGCAGCGACGGGGTCGGGCCCACTGAAGCTTTCTTT	CASSDGVGPTEAFF
TRBD2	NA	TRBV28	TRBJ2-7	TGTGCCAGCAGTTTCGGGGGGGCTAGCGGCAGAGACGAGCAGTACTTC	CASSFGGASGRDEQYF
TRBD2	NA	TRBV28	TRBJ2-2	TGTGCCAGCAGTCCCGCCGGCGGGAGCGGGACGATCGTCGGGGAGCTGTTTTTT	CASSPAGGSGTIVGELFF
TRBD2	NA	TRBV27	TRBJ2-1	TGTGCCAGCAGTGGGGGGTCGGGGACTAGCGGGAGGGCTTGGGACAATGAGCAGTTCTTC	CASSGGSGTSGRAWDNEQFF
NA	NA	TRBV10-3	TRBJ1-1	TGTGCCATCAGTGAGCTGGGGAGCACTGAAGCTTTCTTT	CAISELGSTEAFF
NA	NA	TRBV19	TRBJ1-5	TGTGCCAGTAGTAAGGAGGGAATGCAGCCCCAGCATTTT	CASSKEGMQPQHF
NA	NA	TRBV6-5	TRBJ1-1	TGTGCCAGCAGTTACTCCGTTTTGGACACTGAAGCTTTCTTT	CASSYSVLDTEAFF
NA	NA	TRBV7-6	TRBJ2-1	TGTGCCAGCAGCTTGGGTCCAAGCTCCTACAATGAGCAGTTCTTC	CASSLGPSSYNEQFF
TRBD2	once	TRBV5-4	TRBJ2-2	TGTGCCAGCAGCCCGCAGGGACTAGCCCGAGGAGGAGGCGGGGAGCTGTTTTTT	CASSPQGLARGGGGELFF
TRBD1	NA	TRBV2	TRBJ2-3	TGTGCCAGCAGTGTCCGCGACAGGGGTGCAGATACGCAGTATTTT	CASSVRDRGADTQYF
NA	NA	TRBV2	TRBJ1-5	TGTGCCAGCACCCTTCATAGCAATCAGCCCCAGCATTTT	CASTLHSNQPQHF